The TCR beta chain under discussion was sequenced for a study of cytomegalovirus exposure and HLA in healthy donors (dated by TCRdb to the late 2010s). Notes on the research overall: The 500 to 800 repertoires of the first cohort and the roughly 110 validation repertoires were produced on the same platform, according to a later analysis. A separate validation cohort of 100 to 150 different subjects was used in addition to the approximately 700-subject first cohort. The aim of the study was to test whether cataloging public T cell receptors could identify signatures of past pathogen exposure. To predict cytomegalovirus infection status, the study combined high-throughput TCR immunosequencing, statistical association of individual TCRs with disease status, and machine learning. Results and caveats for the whole study, not just this receptor: Of the cluster scores, about 94% were above 0 in a later analysis, which found that TCRs clustered in the first cohort also tended to co-occur in the 90 to 150 validation repertoires. All 120 or so repertoires were used to score co-occurrence in the validation cohort in a later analysis, because that analysis had no HLA typing for the cohort. The study listed around 160 TCR beta chains as associated with cytomegalovirus. The authors suggested that the approach could potentially be extended to other disease states and immunological phenotypes. In vitro tests confirmed that three of the cytomegalovirus-associated TCR beta chains recognize cytomegalovirus antigens. The classifier was reported to diagnose cytomegalovirus status with high specificity and sensitivity in both the original cohort and the validation cohort. Most TCR sequences were observed very rarely across donors, whereas some public TCRs were present in many individuals.

The donors were included in the validation cohort of 90 to 150 subjects, a group kept apart from the 666-subject first cohort. Receptor libraries were prepared by the immunoSEQ multiplex PCR assay. The paper's data handling went like this. A statistical classification framework was developed to diagnose cytomegalovirus status using the catalog of TCR beta chain sequences. Entries here come from immuneACCESS through TCRdb and include only in-frame sequences with V and J called. Some clones fail to appear in such tables; in the studies checked, an unresolved V gene covers under half of the shortfall, and the cause of the remainder is unknown. V and J calls and clone size are as listed in that table; D and trimming were resolved from the DNA. The sample data list approximately 150,000 clones, and 84% of these were observed just once. The ten largest clones capture 10% of the sample. This clone was counted once. No cognate antigen has been identified for it. Base qualities are missing; no much larger clone stands one base away.

The CDR3 spans 11 residues, from the cysteine through the phenylalanine. Left in the record is the CDR3 DNA by itself, 33 bases read in frame from the first base. As encoded in the germline V gene (reference sequence), CDR1 is DFQATT while CDR2 is SNEGSKA. Deletion took 3 bases off V and 5 bases off J, with a span of 7 bases between the germline ends. The sequencing sample was made of PBMCs. This TCR was recovered from a man aged 30 to 45 in good health and CMV-seropositive. The V gene is TRBV20-1 and the J gene is TRBJ2-5, with the identity of the D gene unclear. The CDR3 amino acid sequence is: CSARVRETQYF. The DNA is as follows: TGCAGTGCTAGGGTCCGGGAGACCCAGTACTTC.